The 13 T cell receptor beta chains presented below share a single source sample, sequenced in a study of T cell responses to AZD1222 COVID-19 vaccine. Sequencing used immunoSEQ multiplex PCR; TCRdb keeps in-frame clones, though not all of them. This table has about 66,000 clones, 70% to 80% appearing once. Specimen: peripheral blood, collected 28 days after the second AZD1222 dose. The receptors stem from an adult who received the AZD1222 COVID-19 vaccine.

The chain joins TRBV18 to TRBJ2-3; 10 positions match TRBD1. J gave up 2 bases and V 6 bases, and 5 bases lay outside the gene matches. Germline CDR1 is KGHSH and CDR2 is LQKENI. The CDR3 runs 15 residues. This CDR3 is CASSLGQGTTDTQYF. The CDR3 DNA reads TGTGCCAGCTCGCTGGGACAGGGGACCACAGATACGCAGTATTTT. The entire variable domain, with the rest obtained from reference TRBV18 and TRBJ2-3, is as follows: NAGVMQNPRHLVRRRGQEARLRCSPMKGHSHVYWYRQLPEEGLKFMVYLQKENIIDESGMPKERFSAEFPKEGPSILRIQQVVRGDSAAYFCASSLGQGTTDTQYFGPGTRLTVL.

The rearrangement uses TRBV7-2 and TRBJ1-4; possibly TRBD1 for D (6 bases). The CDR3 sequence is 18 residues long. V was shortened by 1 base and J by 1 base, with 16 bases between the two germline ends. The germline V gene has CDR1 SGHTA and CDR2 FQGNSA. The CDR3 bases are TGTGCCAGCAGCTTAGGGTCTCTGGTAGGGGGAACTAATGAAAAACTGTTTTTT. It specifies CASSLGSLVGGTNEKLFF.

The rearrangement joins TRBV9 to TRBJ2-7, with TRBD1 identical over 8 bases. The V segment lost 0 bases and the J segment 3 bases; nucleotides outside the gene matches: 5. The germline V gene encodes CDR1 SGDLS and CDR2 YYNGEE. This CDR3 contains 15 residues. The CDR3 DNA follows: TGTGCCAGCAGCGTAGCCGCAGGGGGCTTCTACGAGCAGTACTTC. It translates to CASSVAAGGFYEQYF.

The rearrangement links TRBV5-5 to TRBJ1-3; D not resolved. V was shortened by 4 bases and J by 2 bases, with 13 bases between the two germline ends. The CDR3 sequence is 15 residues long. Germline V gene sequence: CDR1 SGHKS, CDR2 YYEKEE (reference sequence). The CDR3 sequence: CASSIDYSAGNTIYF. The CDR3, as DNA: TGTGCCAGCAGCATTGACTACAGCGCTGGAAACACCATATATTTT.

CDR3 DNA sequence: TGTGCCAGCAGCCAATCACCAGTCTCTGGAAACACCATATATTTT. Amino acid sequence: CASSQSPVSGNTIYF. The gene calls are TRBV3-1 (or the pseudogene TRBV3-2) and TRBJ1-3; no reliable D call. CDR3 length: 15 residues. V lost 2 bases, J lost 0 bases, and 8 bases lay in between. CDR1 and CDR2 from the germline V gene are LGHDT and YNNKEL (reference sequence).

The J gene is TRBJ1-1, the V gene TRBV3-1 (or the pseudogene TRBV3-2); no clear D gene. Germline V gives CDR1 LGHDT, CDR2 YNNKEL (reference sequence). The CDR3 runs 13 residues. V lost 4 bases and J 6 bases, leaving 12 bases between the germline ends. CDR3 bases: TGTGCCAGCAGCCGGGTCAACGACGCTGAAGCTTTCTTT. It yields the protein CASSRVNDAEAFF.

V and J are TRBV19 and TRBJ1-1, with D hard to call. Trimming removed 5 bases at V and 3 bases at J, with 10 bases between. Germline assignment: CDR1 LNHDA and CDR2 SQIVND (reference sequence). CDR3 length: 13 amino acids. The CDR3 nucleotides read TGTGCCAGTAGTGCACAACTGGACACTGAAGCTTTCTTT. Residues: CASSAQLDTEAFF. The complete variable domain, with remaining parts taken from reference TRBV19 and TRBJ1-1, reads DGGITQSPKYLFRKEGQNVTLSCEQNLNHDAMYWYRQDPGQGLRLIYYSQIVNDFQKGDIAEGYSVSREKKESFPLTVTSAQKNPTAFYLCASSAQLDTEAFFGQGTRLTVV.

As to this clone: The junction departs from germline at one end; a sequencing error may be responsible. This sequence joins TRBV28 and TRBJ2-7; 9 bases align to TRBD1. CDR3 length equals 12 residues. Germline V gives CDR1 MDHEN, CDR2 SYDVKM. CDR3 coding DNA: TGTGCCAGCAGTACCTCCGGGACAGGGCCCGAATTC. This encodes CASSTSGTGPEF.

The J gene is TRBJ1-6, the V gene TRBV14; 7 bases agree with TRBD1. The germline V gene has CDR1 SGHDN and CDR2 FVKESK. The CDR3 spans 14 residues. V shed 2 bases, J shed 10 bases, and the junction held 5 bases outside the gene matches. The CDR3 DNA follows: TGTGCCAGCAGCCAACAGGGGGTTATCTCACCCCTCCACTTT. This gives the protein CASSQQGVISPLHF.

The CDR3 DNA is TGTGCCAGCAGCTTAAAGTCGAACACTGAAGCTTTCTTT. This encodes CASSLKSNTEAFF. The chain has TRBV7-8 and TRBJ1-1; D gene ambiguous. This CDR3 has 13 amino acids. V lost 2 bases, J lost 1 base, and 5 bases lay in between. CDR1 SGHVS and CDR2 FQNEAQ come from the germline V gene.

This chain joins TRBV30 and TRBJ2-5; a weak D match, TRBD1 (5 bases). The V and J ends lost 0 bases and 0 bases respectively, with 11 bases between them. Germline V CDR1 and CDR2: GTSNPN, SVGIG (reference sequence). This CDR3 is 15 amino acids long. The CDR3 loop is CAWSVGRMYQETQYF. The CDR3 DNA follows: TGTGCCTGGAGTGTGGGGCGGATGTACCAAGAGACCCAGTACTTC.

V and J are TRBV12-3 or TRBV12-4 and TRBJ2-1, with D unclear. V lost 2 bases and J 8 bases, leaving 7 bases between the germline ends. This CDR3 region has 12 residues. For the CDR3, the DNA is TGTGCCAGCAGTTTATCAGGCTATGAGCAGTTCTTC. Translated: CASSLSGYEQFF.

The chain couples TRBV27 to TRBJ1-1; D call uncertain. The V gene's germline CDR1 is MNHEY and CDR2 SMNVEV (reference sequence). Trimming took off 6 bases at V and 4 bases at J, with 15 bases between the two ends. The CDR3 spans 14 residues. This CDR3 reads CASSRWASGTEAFF. The DNA of the CDR3 is TGTGCCAGCAGCCGCTGGGCCTCGGGCACTGAAGCTTTCTTT.